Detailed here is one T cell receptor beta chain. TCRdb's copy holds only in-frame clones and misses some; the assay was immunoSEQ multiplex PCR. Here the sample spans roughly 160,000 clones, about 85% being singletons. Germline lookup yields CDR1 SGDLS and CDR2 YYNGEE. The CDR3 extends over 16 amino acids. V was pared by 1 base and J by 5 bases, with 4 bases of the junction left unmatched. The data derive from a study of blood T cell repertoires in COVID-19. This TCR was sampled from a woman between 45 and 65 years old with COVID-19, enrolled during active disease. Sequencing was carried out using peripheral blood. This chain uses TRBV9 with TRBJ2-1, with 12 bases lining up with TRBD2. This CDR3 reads CASSVPSGGADNEQFF. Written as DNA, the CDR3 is TGTGCCAGCAGCGTACCTAGCGGGGGGGCGGACAATGAGCAGTTCTTC.